What follows describes a single TCR beta chain. The target of this receptor is not known. Per-nucleotide qualities are absent, and no much larger clonotype sits a single base away. The data belong to a study of T cell responses to AZD1222 COVID-19 vaccine (dated by TCRdb to about 2021). Describing the broader study: TCR sequencing was performed for about 240 trial participants, of whom some 200 were given two doses of AZD1222 and around 25 were given two doses of MenACWY control vaccine. Trial participants were enrolled into age subgroups of 18-55, 56-69 and 70-plus years, which contained roughly 140, 27 and 60 TCR-sequenced participants, respectively. Study-wide conclusions, independent of this receptor: Vaccine-associated CD4 TCRs spanned the whole spike protein, with dominant responses in regions 160-218 and 743-854. Reportedly, close to half of the unique spike-specific TCRs recognized epitopes lying outside the regions that are mutated in the B.1.351 and B.1.1.7 variants. Most participants were white British and females outnumbered males, and the authors suggested that clonal diversity may have been underestimated. Because no samples from the day 14 peak response were available, repertoires could be characterized only after the peak T cell response. In the small 56-69-year group, the increase in depth fell short of significance, most likely because of low power. A significant rise in spike-specific TCR breadth and depth was observed after two AZD1222 doses relative to day 0 and relative to MenACWY recipients. Conclusions about previously exposed vaccinees were limited because only a handful of AZD1222 recipients were SARS-CoV-2 seropositive at baseline.

The CDR3 regions of human TCRbeta chains were subjected to immunosequencing. From the authors' description of their analysis: Repertoire TCRs were checked for matches against a reference library of SARS-CoV-2-specific TCRs that had been generated using the MIRA antigen-specificity platform. Breadth meant the fraction of unique TCRs that were SARS-CoV-2-associated, whereas depth meant the fraction of total T cells that were SARS-CoV-2-associated. Each spike-specific TCR was assigned to its reactive spike region and to a CD4 or CD8 class using the MIRA data. Log10-transformed breadth and depth values were compared by one-way ANOVA with Sidak's multiple comparisons tests. TCRdb took this table from immuneACCESS and kept in-frame rearrangements with V and J called. Such tables lack part of the clones; where checked against another copy, unresolved V genes explain under half of the gap, and the rest is unexplained. For V, J and clone size, that table is used; D and trimming come from the DNA. The sample data list roughly 80,000 clones, and roughly 88% of these were observed just once. Of the sample, approximately 1.3% falls within the top ten clones.

The label giving this sample's time point can be read as: about 28 days (+/-7) after the second vaccine dose. AZD1222 recipients with second doses at about 4 weeks or about 12 weeks were pooled, because spike-specific TCR depth and breadth did not differ between schedules. Vaccinee samples came from UK trials COV001 and COV002, including a single-blind randomized controlled phase 2/3 trial of AZD1222 (ChAdOx1 nCoV-19) in healthy adults. Trial participant PBMC samples were collected at day 0 and day 28 after the second dose for TCRbeta chain sequencing. The CDR3 runs 13 residues from the cysteine to the phenylalanine. Just the 39-base CDR3 DNA is kept, in frame starting at base 1. CDR1 SGHTA and CDR2 FQGNSA were looked up in the germline V gene. The V and J ends are trimmed by 5 bases and 3 bases, leaving 11 bases between them.

The chain was built from TRBV7-2 and TRBJ2-7; TRBD1 could be the D gene, as 5 bases match. The receptor was isolated from an adult who received the AZD1222 COVID-19 vaccine. Specimen: peripheral blood, collected 28 days after the second AZD1222 dose. The CDR3 region reads CASSKDSFYEQYF. The DNA reads as follows: TGTGCCAGCAGCAAAGACAGTTTCTACGAGCAGTACTTC.